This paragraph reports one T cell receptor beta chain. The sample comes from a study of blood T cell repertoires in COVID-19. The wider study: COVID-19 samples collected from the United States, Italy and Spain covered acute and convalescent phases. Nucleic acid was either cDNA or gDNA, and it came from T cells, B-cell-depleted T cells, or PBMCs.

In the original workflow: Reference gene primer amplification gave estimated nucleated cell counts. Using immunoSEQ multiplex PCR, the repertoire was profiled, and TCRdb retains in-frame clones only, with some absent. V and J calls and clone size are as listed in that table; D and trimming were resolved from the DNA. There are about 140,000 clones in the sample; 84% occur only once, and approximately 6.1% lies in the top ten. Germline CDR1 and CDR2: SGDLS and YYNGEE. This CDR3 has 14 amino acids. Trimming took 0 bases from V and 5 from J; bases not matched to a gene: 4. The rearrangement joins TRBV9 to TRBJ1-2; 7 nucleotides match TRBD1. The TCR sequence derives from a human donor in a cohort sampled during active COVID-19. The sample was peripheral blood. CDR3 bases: TGTGCCAGCAGCGTAGCCGGGACAGCATATGGCTACACCTTC. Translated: CASSVAGTAYGYTF. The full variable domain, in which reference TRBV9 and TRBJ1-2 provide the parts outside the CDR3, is DSGVTQTPKHLITATGQRVTLRCSPRSGDLSVYWYQQSLDQGLQFLIQYYNGEERAKGNILERFSAQQFPDLHSELNLSSLELGDSALYFCASSVAGTAYGYTFGSGTRLTVV.